This entry describes one T cell receptor beta chain. Its specificity is unknown. Time point described: patch test 1, 2 weeks after DPC sensitization. As for treatment: therapeutic diphenylcyclopropenone sensitization with weekly scalp DPC. Ahead of each patch test application, blood was drawn. MiXCR was run by TCRdb on the RACE reads, yielding one entry per CDR3 protein. The sample has some 380,000 distinct CDR3 sequences, approximately 5% seen once; the top ten hold around 2.3%. The germline V gene encodes CDR1 LGHNA and CDR2 YNFKEQ. CDR3 length equals 13 residues. V was clipped by 2 bases and J by 10 bases, with 13 bases between them. The data stem from a study of human T cells and chemical hapten exposure. Study-wide results and limits: Expanded TCRs created a significantly greater count of big CDR3 similarity clusters than controls did.

Sequenced here: whole blood, sampled in connection with sensitization to the hapten diphenylcyclopropenone (DPC). The chain couples TRBV4-2 to TRBJ2-3, with D possibly being TRBD2 (5 bases). This sequence was found in a woman aged 50 to 60 with alopecia areata. Some clones in this sample may be carry-over from other donors' samples. The CDR3 coding sequence is TGTGCCAGCAGCCAACCCCCGGCCGGGGCGCAGTATTTT. This codes for CASSQPPAGAQYF.